Shown below are 2 T cell receptor beta chains from a single sample sequenced in a study of molecular identifiers for immune sequencing clone quantification. TCRdb called the PCR reads again in MiXCR, with one record for every CDR3 protein. In the table there are a few hundred thousand distinct CDR3 sequences, roughly 25% of which are singletons. Material: naive CD8+ T cells from blood, with Jurkat cell RNA spiked in. Subset specified: FACS-sorted CD8+CD4-CCR7+CD45RA+ naive T cells. These receptors all come from a human donor in good health. Some libraries in this study had Jurkat cell RNA spiked in.

As for this clonotype: At one end, the junction sequence differs from germline, possibly due to a read error. This chain links TRBV20-1 with TRBJ2-5, with D possibly being TRBD2 (7 bases). In germline, CDR1 is DFQATT, CDR2 SNEGSKA (reference sequence). This CDR3 has 16 residues. CDR3 in amino acids: CRAIILGGGASGTQYF. The CDR3, as DNA: TGCCGTGCTATAATTTTAGGGGGGGGGGCCTCCGGGACCCAGTACTTC.

In its sample, this clonotype was seen many times. The chain combines TRBV13 with TRBJ2-2, with D unclear. V was shortened by 4 bases and J by 5 bases, with 17 bases between the two germline ends. The germline V gene encodes CDR1 PRHDT and CDR2 FYEKMQ (reference sequence). The CDR3 consists of 16 residues. CDR3 region: CASSSPAGRSTGELFF. The CDR3 DNA reads as TGTGCCAGCAGCTCCCCCGCAGGACGGTCTACCGGGGAGCTGTTTTTT. Complete variable domain (other parts from reference TRBV13 and TRBJ2-2): AAGVIQSPRHLIKEKRETATLKCYPIPRHDTVYWYQQGPGQDPQFLISFYEKMQSDKGSIPDRFSAQQFSDYHSELNMSSLELGDSALYFCASSSPAGRSTGELFFGEGSRLTVL.